This entry concerns a single TCR beta chain. Its antigen is not identified. Germline values: CDR1 SGDLS, CDR2 YYNGEE. The CDR3 length is 12 residues. V was pared by 3 bases and J by 7 bases, with 8 bases between. One heparinised blood draw, averaging approximately 120 mL, came from each donor. Each population that was sorted was more than 95% pure. The data belong to a study of beta chain features in type 1 diabetes. Findings and caveats of the study: Patients showed naive, central memory and Treg TCRB repertoires that appeared more similar than those of healthy donors.

Every isolated RNA sample was fully reverse transcribed, so sequencing captured expressed TCRB transcripts. The read count averaged about 3.6 million across naive, central memory and regulatory T cell samples. Produced via immunoSEQ multiplex PCR; TCRdb's table is partial and in-frame only. The table includes approximately 470,000 clones, approximately 28% detected once. The clonotype originates from a man aged 18 to 35 in good health. This chain connects TRBV9 to TRBJ2-1; D is uncertain. Sample: naive CD4+ T cells from blood. CDR3 in DNA: TGTGCCAGCAGCGAGACGAGGAATGAGCAGTTCTTC. This translates into CASSETRNEQFF.